The T cell receptor (beta chain) described here comes from a study of blood T cell repertoires in COVID-19. Overall study context: Spain, Italy and the United States supplied samples that represented acute and convalescent COVID-19.

V shed 6 bases and J 2 bases; nucleotides not matched to a gene: 6. Germline CDR1 and CDR2: SNHLY and FYNNEI. The CDR3 runs 14 residues. Authors' data handling: Counts of nucleated cells, estimated from reference gene primer amplification, were obtained. Data came from immunoSEQ multiplex PCR; TCRdb stores just in-frame clones and leaves some out. D and trimming were read from the DNA, whereas the V and J calls and clone size are those reported in that table. Of about 88,000 clones detected, 90% to 95% appear once; the ten largest clones hold about 1.8%. The TCR sequence derives from a man in his sixties with acute or convalescent COVID-19. The genes are TRBV2 and TRBJ2-7; 8 bases align to TRBD1. The sequencing input was peripheral blood. CDR3 sequence: CASRTGEPPYEQYF. The CDR3 DNA follows: TGTGCCAGCAGGACAGGGGAACCCCCCTACGAGCAGTACTTC.